This TCR beta chain is from a study of T cell repertoires in cytomegalovirus infection (dated 2019 in TCRdb). Concerning the study at large: The HLA type of each donor mattered for the analysis, because public TCR beta signatures pointed to carriage of CMV infection along with the matching HLA type.

The sequencer was an Illumina HiSeq 1500. TCRdb reworked the public reads: Q25 trimming with fastp, MiXCR clone assembly, productive beta chains retained. A single entry per CDR3 protein holds the most common genes and DNA from its merged rows. The sample records 740,000 or so distinct CDR3 sequences, 35% to 45% of which are singletons. 2.8% of the sample comes from the top ten. On this clonotype: Its antigen target is currently unknown. Qualities for individual bases were not recorded, and no much larger clone is one base off.

Here is what the overall study found, with its caveats: In both this cohort and an independent cohort of more than 350 donors, the cumulative frequency of public TCR beta family members distinguished carriers of CMV infection plus the relevant HLA type. In the ex vivo response, HLA-C-restricted CMV-specific TCR beta clonotypes were dominant, and in two of eight donors the single most frequent clonotype came from this HLA-C-restricted group.

V was cut back by 4 bases and J by 15 bases, leaving a gap of 19 bases between them. Measured from the cysteine to the phenylalanine, the CDR3 is 13 residues long. Of all the DNA, just the CDR3 is kept, 39 bases in frame from base 1. Material: PBMCs. This receptor was identified in a human donor in good health (CMV status not recorded). Some clones in this sample may be carry-over from other donors' samples. Recombination linked TRBV12-3 or TRBV12-4 to TRBJ2-1; the D assignment is uncertain and may be TRBD1 or TRBD2, with 5 bases supporting each. The nucleotides are TGTGCCAGCAGTTCGTCGTCGGGGACCGGGCTGTTCTTC. Translated, this gives CASSSSSGTGLFF.